This passage covers 27 T cell receptor beta chains from one sample sequenced in a study of lymphopenia after photon versus proton radiotherapy. Assay: immunoSEQ multiplex PCR; the TCRdb copy retains only in-frame clones and omits some. The sample yields approximately 170,000 clones, around 85% seen once. Sample: peripheral blood, taken from a patient treated with photon-based radiotherapy. The origin of the receptors is a man aged 50-59 years with gastric cancer.

J is TRBJ2-5 and V is TRBV2, with TRBD2 as a possible D gene (5 bases). The CDR3 has 15 residues. The V end was cut by 3 bases, the J end by 5 bases, with 16 bases between. Looked up from germline, CDR1 is SNHLY and CDR2 is FYNNEI. CDR3 nucleotide sequence: TGTGCCAGCAGTGAGAGTACCATGGGAGCGGAGACCCAGTACTTC. It translates to CASSESTMGAETQYF. Looking up the rest from reference TRBV2 and TRBJ2-5 gives the full variable domain: EPEVTQTPSHQVTQMGQEVILRCVPISNHLYFYWYRQILGQKVEFLVSFYNNEISEKSEIFDDQFSVERPDGSNFTLKIRSTKLEDSAMYFCASSESTMGAETQYFGPGTRLLVL.

The chain carries TRBV4-1 and TRBJ1-3, with 7 bases identical to TRBD1. Germline V gene data show CDR1 as MGHRA and CDR2 as YSYEKL. CDR3 length equals 19 residues. V was clipped by 1 base and J by 1 base; unmatched bases: 13. The chain's CDR3 is CASSQGGFRQGKSGNTIYF. CDR3 nucleotides: TGCGCCAGCAGCCAAGGTGGTTTCCGACAGGGAAAATCTGGAAACACCATATATTTT.

The gene calls are TRBV7-2 and TRBJ2-7; 10 nucleotides align to TRBD1. The V segment lost 5 bases and the J segment 6 bases; nucleotides outside the gene matches: 7. CDR1 and CDR2 from the germline V gene are SGHTA and FQGNSA. The CDR3 is made up of 14 amino acids. The CDR3 DNA reads TGTGCCAGCAGCCGACAGGGGGCTCGGGGCGAGCAGTACTTC. Protein: CASSRQGARGEQYF.

The V call is TRBV19, the J call TRBJ2-2, with D maybe TRBD2 (6 bases). The CDR3 is 15 residues long. Trimming left V 4 bases short and J 2 bases short, with 11 bases between. CDR1 and CDR2 (germline): LNHDA, SQIVND (reference sequence). In DNA, the CDR3 is TGTGCCAGTAGTACGGGACTCCTCAACACCGGGGAGCTGTTTTTT. It is translated as CASSTGLLNTGELFF.

The rearrangement uses TRBV11-2 and TRBJ2-7; D ambiguous. Germline V gene lookup returns CDR1 SGHAT and CDR2 FQNNGV. Trimming shortened V by 5 bases and J by 3 bases, and 14 bases separated the two germline ends. This CDR3 contains 14 residues. The CDR3, as DNA: TGTGCCAGCAGCCCCTTTCTCACGGGCTACGAGCAGTACTTC. This gives the protein CASSPFLTGYEQYF. The whole variable domain, remainder taken from reference TRBV11-2 and TRBJ2-7, is EAGVAQSPRYKIIEKRQSVAFWCNPISGHATLYWYQQILGQGPKLLIQFQNNGVVDDSQLPKDRFSAERLKGVDSTLKIQPAKLEDSAVYLCASSPFLTGYEQYFGPGTRLTVT.

The chain uses TRBV7-8 and TRBJ2-5; 7 bases match TRBD2. Germline-derived CDR1 and CDR2 are SGHVS and FQNEAQ. CDR3 length: 14 residues. V lost 5 bases and J lost 5; bases outside the gene matches: 8. The CDR3, as DNA: TGTGCCAGCAGCGGGCAGCGGGGATGGGAGACCCAGTACTTC. It is translated as CASSGQRGWETQYF. Combining the CDR3 with reference TRBV7-8 and TRBJ2-5 gives the whole variable domain GAGVSQSPRYKVAKRGQDVALRCDPISGHVSLFWYQQALGQGPEFLTYFQNEAQLDKSGLPSDRFFAERPEGSVSTLKIQRTQQEDSAVYLCASSGQRGWETQYFGPGTRLLVL.

The chain employs TRBV7-2 and TRBJ1-2, with 8 bases identical to TRBD1. The J segment lost 7 bases and the V segment lost 1 base, leaving 11 bases of the junction unmatched. The CDR3 extends over 16 amino acids. Germline V gene lookup returns CDR1 SGHTA and CDR2 FQGNSA. CDR3 in amino acids: CASSLDRPTGASGYTF. DNA of the CDR3: TGTGCCAGCAGCTTAGATCGGCCGACAGGGGCGTCTGGCTACACCTTC.

The V gene is TRBV30, the J gene TRBJ2-7, with 9 bases aligning to TRBD1. J was trimmed by 5 bases and V by 4 bases; bases with no gene match: 12. This CDR3 is built from 15 residues. Germline CDR1 is GTSNPN and CDR2 is SVGIG (reference sequence). This CDR3 is CAWTVGQGSLNEQYF. The CDR3 DNA follows: TGTGCCTGGACGGTGGGACAGGGCTCCCTTAACGAGCAGTACTTC.

The chain links TRBV29-1 to TRBJ2-7; TRBD2 aligns across 10 bases. This CDR3 region has 15 residues. The V gene's germline CDR1 is SQVTM and CDR2 ANQGSEA. With V trimmed by 4 bases and J by 5 bases, 11 bases remained unmatched. The CDR3, as DNA: TGCAGCGTTGCCACCATAGCGGGGGGTCTCAACGAGCAGTACTTC. Encoded protein: CSVATIAGGLNEQYF.

The V gene is TRBV21-1, the J gene TRBJ1-1. TRBV21-1 is a listed pseudogene. This CDR3 is 15 amino acids long. CDR3 in amino acids: CASSNWPGSGTEAFF. CDR3 DNA: TGTGCCAGCAGCAACTGGCCGGGTTCTGGGACTGAAGCTTTCTTT.

This chain joins TRBV30 and TRBJ2-2, with D possibly matching TRBD2 (6 bases). Deletions cut 0 bases from V and 4 bases from J, with 9 bases between. Germline loops: CDR1 GTSNPN, CDR2 SVGIG (reference sequence). The CDR3 sequence is 14 residues long. For the CDR3, the DNA is TGTGCCTGGAGTGTTAGCGGCCTCACCGGGGAGCTGTTTTTT. The encoded protein is CAWSVSGLTGELFF.

The chain combines TRBV5-6 with TRBJ1-5; no clear D. The V end was cut by 4 bases, the J end by 0 bases, with 8 bases between. The germline V gene has CDR1 SGHDT and CDR2 YYEEEE. The CDR3 runs 14 residues. The CDR3 region has the DNA TGTGCCAGCAGCGCGTCTATTAGCAATCAGCCCCAGCATTTT. It specifies CASSASISNQPQHF.

The chain employs TRBV4-2 and TRBJ1-4, with 7 bases matching TRBD1. The V gene's germline CDR1 is LGHNA and CDR2 YNFKEQ. With V trimmed by 0 bases and J by 7 bases, 5 bases remained unmatched. CDR3 length: 15 amino acids. The CDR3 DNA reads TGTGCCAGCAGCCAAGATCAGGGGGGGACTGAAAAACTGTTTTTT. The encoded protein is CASSQDQGGTEKLFF.

The V and J genes are TRBV28 and TRBJ2-7; 8 bases line up with TRBD2. This CDR3 comprises 15 residues. V dropped 4 bases and J dropped 6; count of bases not matched to a gene: 11. Per the germline V gene, CDR1 is MDHEN and CDR2 is SYDVKM. CDR3 amino acids: CASSSPSGPSLEQYF. For the CDR3, the DNA is TGTGCCAGCAGTTCACCTAGCGGGCCCTCCCTCGAGCAGTACTTC.

The chain has TRBV25-1 and TRBJ1-4, with D perhaps matching TRBD1 (6 bases). V lost 4 bases, J lost 0 bases, and 18 bases lay in between. Looked up from germline, CDR1 is MGHDK and CDR2 is SYGVNS. CDR3 size: 18 residues. The CDR3 DNA reads TGTGCCAGCAGTGGCTTACAGGGTATCCTTGCAACTAATGAAAAACTGTTTTTT. Residues: CASSGLQGILATNEKLFF.

The V and J genes are TRBV4-2 and TRBJ1-2; TRBD1 agrees at 8 bases. The CDR3 covers 14 residues. Germline CDR1 LGHNA, CDR2 YNFKEQ. The junction had 14 bases not matched to a gene; V was cut back by 4 bases and J by 13 bases. The DNA for the CDR3 is TGTGCCAGCAGCCCTGCCCGGACAGGGAGGGTGGGCACCTTC. It specifies CASSPARTGRVGTF.

This chain connects TRBV18 to TRBJ2-1; 10 positions match TRBD2. Germline assignment: CDR1 KGHSH and CDR2 LQKENI. The junction had 13 bases not matched to a gene; V was cut back by 5 bases and J by 9 bases. CDR3 length: 16 residues. CDR3 amino acids: CASSTQSGRGFGEQFF. CDR3 coding DNA: TGTGCCAGCTCAACTCAAAGCGGGAGGGGCTTCGGTGAGCAGTTCTTC.

This chain links TRBV18 with TRBJ2-7; 15 bases are shared with TRBD2. The CDR3 contains 19 residues. Germline V gives CDR1 KGHSH, CDR2 LQKENI. The trim removed 2 bases at V and 2 bases at J, leaving 10 bases unmatched. For the CDR3, the DNA is TGTGCCAGCTCACCATATGTGGGGACTAGCGGGAGGTCCACCTACGAGCAGTACTTC. Translation gives CASSPYVGTSGRSTYEQYF.

The chain has TRBV9 and TRBJ2-1; 10 bases match TRBD2. The CDR3 sequence is 15 residues long. Unmatched junction bases numbered 4, after V lost 0 bases and J lost 7 bases. Germline V gene data show CDR1 as SGDLS and CDR2 as YYNGEE. The CDR3 nucleotides are TGTGCCAGCAGCGTAGTGGGACTAGCGTCAAATGAGCAGTTCTTC. It is translated as CASSVVGLASNEQFF.

The chain recombines TRBV30 with TRBJ2-2; D gene uncertain. V lost 3 bases and J lost 5, with 4 bases in between. The germline V gene has CDR1 GTSNPN and CDR2 SVGIG (reference sequence). CDR3 length: 11 residues. CDR3 amino acids: CAWRGTGELFF. CDR3 sequence (DNA): TGTGCCTGGAGGGGGACCGGGGAGCTGTTTTTT.

To note about this clone: One junction end disagrees with the germline gene, perhaps due to a read error. The rearrangement joins TRBV7-9 to TRBJ2-5; 8 bases are shared with TRBD2. The CDR3 extends over 16 amino acids. Germline V gene data show CDR1 as SEHNR and CDR2 as FQNEAQ (reference sequence). CDR3 nucleotides: TGTGCCAGCAGCATAGCCAGCGGGGGCGGATACGAGACCCAGTACTTC. Translating it yields CASSIASGGGYETQYF.

This chain uses TRBV18 with TRBJ1-2, with 7 bases lining up with TRBD1. J was trimmed by 3 bases and V by 5 bases; bases with no gene match: 0. This CDR3 is 12 amino acids long. Germline lookup yields CDR1 KGHSH and CDR2 LQKENI. Here the CDR3 reads CASSGTDYGYTF. The DNA of the CDR3 is TGTGCCAGCTCAGGGACAGACTATGGCTACACCTTC. Based on the CDR3 plus reference TRBV18 and TRBJ1-2, the full variable domain is NAGVMQNPRHLVRRRGQEARLRCSPMKGHSHVYWYRQLPEEGLKFMVYLQKENIIDESGMPKERFSAEFPKEGPSILRIQQVVRGDSAAYFCASSGTDYGYTFGSGTRLTVV.

This clone was observed once. The chain is built from TRBV5-1 and TRBJ2-2; D is possibly TRBD1 or TRBD2 (5 bases each). Germline-derived CDR1 and CDR2 are SGHRS and YFSETQ. This CDR3 is built from 14 residues. V lost 4 bases and J 2 bases, leaving 9 bases between the germline ends. The CDR3 is CASSPRGNTGELFF. CDR3 nucleotide sequence: TGCGCCAGCAGCCCGAGGGGAAACACCGGGGAGCTGTTTTTT. Combining the CDR3 with reference TRBV5-1 and TRBJ2-2 gives the whole variable domain KAGVTQTPRYLIKTRGQQVTLSCSPISGHRSVSWYQQTPGQGLQFLFEYFSETQRNKGNFPGRFSGRQFSNSRSEMNVSTLELGDSALYLCASSPRGNTGELFFGEGSRLTVL.

This chain connects TRBV5-4 to TRBJ2-7; perhaps TRBD1 as D (5 bases). Trimming cost V 0 bases and J 5 bases, with 9 bases left between them. CDR1 is SGHNT, CDR2 YYREEE, per germline (reference sequence). This CDR3 comprises 13 residues. CDR3 residues: CASSLAGINEQYF. The DNA for the CDR3 is TGTGCCAGCAGCTTGGCAGGGATCAACGAGCAGTACTTC. Supplemented by reference TRBV5-4 and TRBJ2-7, the full variable domain reads ETGVTQSPTHLIKTRGQQVTLRCSSQSGHNTVSWYQQALGQGPQFIFQYYREEENGRGNFPPRFSGLQFPNYSSELNVNALELDDSALYLCASSLAGINEQYFGPGTRLTVT.

This clone showed up just once. The V call is TRBV6-1, the J call TRBJ2-1; D is uncertain. The germline V and J ends were trimmed by 3 bases and 7 bases, with 10 bases remaining between them. The V gene's germline CDR1 is MNHNS and CDR2 SASEGT. The length of the CDR3 is 13 residues. The CDR3 DNA sequence: TGTGCCAGCAGTGAGATACAAGGGAATGAGCAGTTCTTC. Translating gives CASSEIQGNEQFF.

V usage is TRBV6-1 and J usage is TRBJ2-1, with a weak D call TRBD2 (6 bases). Germline V lookup: CDR1 MNHNS, CDR2 SASEGT. CDR3 length equals 14 residues. V shed 6 bases and J shed 4 bases, with 13 bases lying between them. CDR3 coding DNA: TGTGCCAGCAGGCAGTTGGGGGGTTACAATGAGCAGTTCTTC. Its translation is CASRQLGGYNEQFF.

The chain combines TRBV10-3 with TRBJ1-2, with 9 bases aligning to TRBD1. The germline CDR1 and CDR2 sequences are ENHRY and SYGVKD. J gave up 8 bases and V 5 bases, and 9 bases lay outside the gene matches. This CDR3 comprises 14 residues. CDR3 sequence (DNA): TGTGCCATCAGTAAACTACAGGGGGCTGAGGGCTACACCTTC. This translates into CAISKLQGAEGYTF.